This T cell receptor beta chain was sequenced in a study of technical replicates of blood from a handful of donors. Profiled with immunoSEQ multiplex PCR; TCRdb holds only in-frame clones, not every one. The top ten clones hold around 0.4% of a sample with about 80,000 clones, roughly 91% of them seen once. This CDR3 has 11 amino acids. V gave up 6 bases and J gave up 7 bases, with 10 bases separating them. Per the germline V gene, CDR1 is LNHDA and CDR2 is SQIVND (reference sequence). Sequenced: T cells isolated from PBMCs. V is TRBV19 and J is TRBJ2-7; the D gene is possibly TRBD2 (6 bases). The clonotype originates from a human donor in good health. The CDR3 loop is CASREGREQYF. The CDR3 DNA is TGTGCCAGTAGGGAGGGGAGGGAGCAGTACTTC. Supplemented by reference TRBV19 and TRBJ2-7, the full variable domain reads DGGITQSPKYLFRKEGQNVTLSCEQNLNHDAMYWYRQDPGQGLRLIYYSQIVNDFQKGDIAEGYSVSREKKESFPLTVTSAQKNPTAFYLCASREGREQYFGPGTRLTVT.